This is a list of T cell receptor beta chains from one sample in a study of blood T cell repertoires in COVID-19. Profiled with immunoSEQ multiplex PCR; TCRdb holds only in-frame clones, not every one. Among some 70,000 clones listed, about four fifths were seen once. Sequencing used peripheral blood. All receptors derive from a man between 60 and 75 years old with COVID-19, enrolled during active disease. Both conserved end residues are part of each CDR3.

v_call cdr3_aa
TRBV9 CASSESGLGDEQFF
TRBV11-3 CASTTLAGVSGANVLTF
TRBV15 CATSWRQGYDEQFF
TRBV30 CAWSTGLNEKLFF
TRBV27 CASSLQGMVTQYF
TRBV5-1 CASSSGTYEETQYF
TRBV2 CASNLQGESGYTF
TRBV4-1 CASSQDWRGEQFF
TRBV6-5 CASSFLAGGLTDTQYF
TRBV5-1 CASSLYSDTGEQYF
TRBV28 CASSGITNTEAFF
TRBV5-4 CASSQRGKQDNEQFF
TRBV19 CASSPRKGEGVGYTF
TRBV29-1 CSGDQGTEAFF
TRBV5-4 CASSPWTGGLNEQFF
TRBV2 CASRATGGGYGYTF
TRBV19 CASSGTGRRTEAFF
TRBV5-6 CASSFGLAGVKDEQYF